This T cell receptor beta chain derives from a study of blood T cell repertoires in COVID-19. Participant age was 18 to 89 years, and participants resided in fewer than 30 US areas. Participant reports of clinical history set cohort assignment. Recovered participants had two consecutive negative NP/OP PCR tests, healthcare professional clearance, or symptom resolution. The V and J ends lost 0 bases and 1 base respectively, with 13 bases between them. Germline CDR1 and CDR2: KGHSH and LQKENI. CDR3 size: 16 residues. Study processing details: The authors estimated nucleated cell counts from reference gene primer amplification. Sequencing used immunoSEQ multiplex PCR; TCRdb keeps in-frame clones, though not all of them. That table supplies the V and J calls and clone size; D and trimming were determined from the DNA. This sample has roughly 230,000 clones, with about four fifths found just once.

The genes are TRBV18 and TRBJ2-7; TRBD2 might be the D (5 bases). The sequenced material came from PBMCs or T cells enriched from blood (not recorded which). This sequence was found in an older woman who had recovered from COVID-19. The DNA for the CDR3 is TGTGCCAGCTCACCACCAAGCGGACTTAGTTCCTACGAGCAGTACTTC. Its translation is CASSPPSGLSSYEQYF.